The rows below give T cell receptor beta chains drawn from one sample of a study of regulatory T cells in long-lasting Graves disease. TCRdb redid the calling of the multiplex PCR reads with MiXCR, one entry per CDR3 protein. The data show around 320,000 distinct CDR3 sequences, 15% to 20% seen once. The same specimen was also included in a second study, on T cells in Graves' hyperthyroidism and ophthalmopathy.

This material consisted of peripheral blood mononuclear cells (PBMCs), taken at new diagnosis, from a patient treated with antithyroid drugs. The source is a man aged 35 to 55 with Graves disease. Each CDR3 is given with its conserved first and last residue. The order of the fields is J gene, V gene, clone size, D gene, CDR3 DNA, CDR3 protein. A D gene is named only where the DNA matches it firmly. Rows give clone size only sometimes, using once, few, many, or a class for an expanded clone.

TRBJ2-7	TRBV7-6	many	TRBD1	TGTGCCAGCAGCCCTCCGGGACAGGGGGCGACCTACGAGCAGTACTTC	CASSPPGQGATYEQYF
TRBJ2-1	TRBV5-1	NA	NA	TGCGCCAGCAGCTGGCCGGGTCGCCTTACCTTCAATGAGCAGTTCTTC	CASSWPGRLTFNEQFF
TRBJ2-3	TRBV7-2	many	NA	TGTGCCAGCAGCTTAGCTAGTCCCTTGTCAACGCAGTATTTT	CASSLASPLSTQYF
TRBJ1-6	TRBV6-2/TRBV6-3	few	NA	TGTGCCAGCAGTTACGATCGTTCACCCCTCCACTTT	CASSYDRSPLHF
TRBJ1-1	TRBV28	many	TRBD1	TGTGCCAGCAGTCCCTCCGGGACAGGGGGCACTGAAGCTTTCTTT	CASSPSGTGGTEAFF
TRBJ2-7	TRBV2	many	NA	TGTGCCAGCAGGACGGACACGCTACGCGGGCAGTACTTC	CASRTDTLRGQYF
TRBJ2-1	TRBV20-1	few	NA	TGCAGTGCTAGGGCTAAGACTACTCTCAATGAGCAGTTCTTC	CSARAKTTLNEQFF
TRBJ2-1	TRBV6-1	NA	NA	TGTGCCAGCAGTGAGGAGACGGGATACCTTCGCAATGAGCAGTTCTTC	CASSEETGYLRNEQFF
TRBJ2-5	TRBV13	many	NA	TGTGCCAGCACCTCTTACGCTTCGGAGACCCAGTACTTC	CASTSYASETQYF
TRBJ2-7	TRBV7-2	few	TRBD1	TGTGCCAGCAGCTTAGACAGGGGGAGGTACTACGAGCAGTACTTC	CASSLDRGRYYEQYF
TRBJ2-3	TRBV7-2	NA	NA	TGTGCCAGCAGCTTAAGTCGCGGGGCAGATACGCAGTATTTT	CASSLSRGADTQYF
TRBJ2-5	TRBV2	NA	NA	TGTGCCAGCAGTGAGAGTGAAGAGACCCAGTACTTC	CASSESEETQYF
TRBJ1-5	TRBV20-1	many	NA	TGCAGTGCTAGAGATACGTTGGGAGAGCCCCAGCATTTT	CSARDTLGEPQHF
TRBJ2-3	TRBV3-1	many	TRBD1	TGTGCCAGCAGTACAGGGGTGGGCGCAGATACGCAGTATTTT	CASSTGVGADTQYF
TRBJ1-5	TRBV18	few	NA	TGTGCCAGCTCACCTGACAGTAGCGATCAGCCCCAGCATTTT	CASSPDSSDQPQHF
TRBJ2-3	TRBV5-1	many	NA	TGCGCCAGCAGCTTGGGGCGGGACCTTAGCACAGATACGCAGTATTTT	CASSLGRDLSTDTQYF
TRBJ2-3	TRBV29-1	many	NA	TGCAGCGTGCGGGACACCGGGAACACAGATACGCAGTATTTT	CSVRDTGNTDTQYF
TRBJ2-7	TRBV5-1	NA	NA	TGCGCCAGCAGCTTGGGGGGTGCCACCTACGAGCAGTACTTC	CASSLGGATYEQYF
TRBJ1-6	TRBV20-1	NA	NA	TGCAGTGCTCAATCTGGGCAGGGCAATTCACCCCTCCACTTT	CSAQSGQGNSPLHF
TRBJ2-1	TRBV3-1	many	TRBD2	TGTGCCAGCAGCCAAGCCGACTGGCGGGGGTCCTACAATGAGCAGTTCTTC	CASSQADWRGSYNEQFF
TRBJ2-5	TRBV28	NA	TRBD2	TGTGCCAGCACCCTAGGGGCGGGGGACCCGTACCAAGAGACCCAGTACTTC	CASTLGAGDPYQETQYF
TRBJ1-6	TRBV20-1	few	TRBD1	TGCAGTGCTAGAGAGGAGGACAGGGTAAAGATTGATTCACCCCTCCACTTT	CSAREEDRVKIDSPLHF
TRBJ1-2	TRBV15	few	NA	TGTGCCACCAGCAGAGATAGATCACTTGTGAATGGCTACACCTTC	CATSRDRSLVNGYTF
TRBJ2-5	TRBV20-1	many	NA	TGCAGTGCAAGTATACAAGAGACCCAGTACTTC	CSASIQETQYF
TRBJ1-2	TRBV7-2	few	NA	TGTGCCAGCAATCCAGGAGGCTACACCTTC	CASNPGGYTF
TRBJ2-5	TRBV11-3	many	TRBD2	TGTGCCAGCAGCTTCAACCCCGGACTAGCGGGCCAAGAGACCCAGTACTTC	CASSFNPGLAGQETQYF
TRBJ1-6	TRBV7-9	NA	NA	TGTGCCAGCAGCTTAAATGGCGATGGTTCACCCCTCCACTTT	CASSLNGDGSPLHF
TRBJ2-3	TRBV7-9	few	NA	TGTGCCAGCAGCTTAATGTTCCCAGATACGCAGTATTTT	CASSLMFPDTQYF
TRBJ1-3	TRBV19	NA	TRBD1	TGTGCCAGTAGTATTGGACAGGACGTCTCTGGAAACACCATATATTTT	CASSIGQDVSGNTIYF
TRBJ2-3	TRBV3-1	many	NA	TGTGCCAGCAGCCAAGGGAGGGTGTTAGGCACAGATACGCAGTATTTT	CASSQGRVLGTDTQYF
TRBJ2-1	TRBV7-9	NA	NA	TGTGCCACTGGCCAGGGCTACAATGAGCAGTTCTTC	CATGQGYNEQFF
TRBJ2-7	TRBV14	few	TRBD1	TGTGCCAGCAGCCAGGACAGGGGGAACGAGCAGTACTTC	CASSQDRGNEQYF
TRBJ2-5	TRBV10-3	few	NA	TGTGCCATCAAGGACAGTACTCAAGAGACCCAGTACTTC	CAIKDSTQETQYF
TRBJ2-3	TRBV5-1	few	TRBD2	TGCGCCAGCAGCTTGTTGGCGCGGGGGGGCACAGATACGCAGTATTTT	CASSLLARGGTDTQYF
TRBJ1-2	TRBV7-2	few	NA	TGTGCCAGCAGCTTAGGGGCTACAGGGTTCGATGGCTACACCTTC	CASSLGATGFDGYTF
TRBJ2-2	TRBV24-1	NA	NA	TGTGCCACCAGTGATTTGGCTAGTGCGGACACCGGGGAGCTGTTTTTT	CATSDLASADTGELFF
TRBJ2-7	TRBV28	many	NA	TGTGCCAGCACCACTAGAAGAGGGGTTGAGTACGAGCAGTACTTC	CASTTRRGVEYEQYF
TRBJ1-3	TRBV20-1	few	TRBD1	TGCAGTGCTGTGGACAGGGGGGAAGGAAACACCATATATTTT	CSAVDRGEGNTIYF
TRBJ2-2	TRBV28	many	TRBD1	TGTGCCAGCAACCCCAGGGGGCGCGGCACCGGGGAGCTGTTTTTT	CASNPRGRGTGELFF